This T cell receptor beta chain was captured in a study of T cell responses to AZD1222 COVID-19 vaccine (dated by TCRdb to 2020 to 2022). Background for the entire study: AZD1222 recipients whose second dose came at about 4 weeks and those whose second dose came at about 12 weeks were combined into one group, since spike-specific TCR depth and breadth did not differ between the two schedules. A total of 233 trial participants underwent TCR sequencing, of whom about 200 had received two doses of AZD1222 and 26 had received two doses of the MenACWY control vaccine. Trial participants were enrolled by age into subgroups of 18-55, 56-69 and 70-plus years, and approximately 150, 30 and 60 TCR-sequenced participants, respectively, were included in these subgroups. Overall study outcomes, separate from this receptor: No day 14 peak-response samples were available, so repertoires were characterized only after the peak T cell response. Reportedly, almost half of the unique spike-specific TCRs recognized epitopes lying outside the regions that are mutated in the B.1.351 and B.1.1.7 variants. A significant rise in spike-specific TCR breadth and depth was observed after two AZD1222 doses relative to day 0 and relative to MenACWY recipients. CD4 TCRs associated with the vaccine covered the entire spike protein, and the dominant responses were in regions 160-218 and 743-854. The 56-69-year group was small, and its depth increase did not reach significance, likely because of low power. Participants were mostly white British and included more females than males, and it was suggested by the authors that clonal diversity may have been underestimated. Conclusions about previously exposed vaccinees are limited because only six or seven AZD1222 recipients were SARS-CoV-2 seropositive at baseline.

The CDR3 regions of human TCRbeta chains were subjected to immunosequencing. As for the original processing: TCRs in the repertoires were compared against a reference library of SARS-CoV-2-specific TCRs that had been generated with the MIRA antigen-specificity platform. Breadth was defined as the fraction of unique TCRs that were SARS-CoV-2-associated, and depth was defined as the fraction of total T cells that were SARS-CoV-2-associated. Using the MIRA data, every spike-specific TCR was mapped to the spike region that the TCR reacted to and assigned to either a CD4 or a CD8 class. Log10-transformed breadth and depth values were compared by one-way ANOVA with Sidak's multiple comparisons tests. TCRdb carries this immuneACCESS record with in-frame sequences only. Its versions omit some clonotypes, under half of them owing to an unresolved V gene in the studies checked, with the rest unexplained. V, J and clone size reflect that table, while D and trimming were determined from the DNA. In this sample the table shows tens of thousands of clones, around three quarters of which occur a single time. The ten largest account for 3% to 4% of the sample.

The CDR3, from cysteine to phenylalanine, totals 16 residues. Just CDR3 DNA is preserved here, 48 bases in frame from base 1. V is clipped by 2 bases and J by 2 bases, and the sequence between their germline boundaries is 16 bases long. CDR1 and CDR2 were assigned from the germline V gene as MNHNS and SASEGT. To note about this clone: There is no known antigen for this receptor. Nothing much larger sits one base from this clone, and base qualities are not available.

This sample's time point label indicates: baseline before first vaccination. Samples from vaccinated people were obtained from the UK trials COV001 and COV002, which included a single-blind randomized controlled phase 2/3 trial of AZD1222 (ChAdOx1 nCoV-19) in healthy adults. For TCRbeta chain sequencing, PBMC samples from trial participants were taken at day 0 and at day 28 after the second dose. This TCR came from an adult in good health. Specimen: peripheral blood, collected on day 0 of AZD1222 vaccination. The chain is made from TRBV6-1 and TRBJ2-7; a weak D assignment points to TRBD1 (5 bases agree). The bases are TGTGCCAGCAGTGAACCCTCCCGGCCAGGGCCCTACGAGCAGTACTTC. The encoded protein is CASSEPSRPGPYEQYF.